The clone carrying this TCR beta chain appeared once. This record comes from a study of cytomegalovirus exposure and HLA in healthy donors. Use of 60 Vbeta and 13 Jbeta primers characterized the PCR. The table came from immunoSEQ multiplex PCR; TCRdb's copy has only in-frame clones and leaves some out. The sample yields about 130,000 clones, around 77% seen once. The CDR3 has 14 residues. The V gene lost 1 base and the J gene lost 4 bases, with 10 bases spanning the gap. Germline CDR1 is SEHNR and CDR2 is FQNEAQ (reference sequence). The sample comprised PBMCs. The chain carries TRBV7-9 and TRBJ1-2, with TRBD1 as a possible D gene (5 bases). The sequence derives from a woman aged 50 to 60 in good health and CMV-seronegative. This CDR3 is CASSLEGPSYGYTF. The CDR3 DNA is TGTGCCAGCAGCTTAGAGGGGCCCTCCTATGGCTACACCTTC. The full variable domain, completed using reference TRBV7-9 and TRBJ1-2, is DTGVSQNPRHKITKRGQNVTFRCDPISEHNRLYWYRQTLGQGPEFLTYFQNEAQLEKSRLLSDRFSAERPKGSFSTLEIQRTEQGDSAMYLCASSLEGPSYGYTFGSGTRLTVV.